This T cell receptor beta chain is from a study of blood T cell repertoires in COVID-19. The germline V gene has CDR1 SGHTS and CDR2 YDEGEE. The V and J ends lost 2 bases and 11 bases respectively, with 16 bases between them. This CDR3 is built from 13 residues. The table came from immunoSEQ multiplex PCR; TCRdb's copy has only in-frame clones and leaves some out. The sample consists of 55,000 to 65,000 clones, 81% of them appearing once. The J gene is TRBJ1-1, the V gene TRBV5-8, with D unresolved. The clonotype comes from a man in his sixties with COVID-19, enrolled during active disease. Sequenced material: peripheral blood. CDR3 sequence (DNA): TGTGCCAGCAGCTTAGGGTCGGGGTTGCGGGCTTTCTTT. Translation: CASSLGSGLRAFF.